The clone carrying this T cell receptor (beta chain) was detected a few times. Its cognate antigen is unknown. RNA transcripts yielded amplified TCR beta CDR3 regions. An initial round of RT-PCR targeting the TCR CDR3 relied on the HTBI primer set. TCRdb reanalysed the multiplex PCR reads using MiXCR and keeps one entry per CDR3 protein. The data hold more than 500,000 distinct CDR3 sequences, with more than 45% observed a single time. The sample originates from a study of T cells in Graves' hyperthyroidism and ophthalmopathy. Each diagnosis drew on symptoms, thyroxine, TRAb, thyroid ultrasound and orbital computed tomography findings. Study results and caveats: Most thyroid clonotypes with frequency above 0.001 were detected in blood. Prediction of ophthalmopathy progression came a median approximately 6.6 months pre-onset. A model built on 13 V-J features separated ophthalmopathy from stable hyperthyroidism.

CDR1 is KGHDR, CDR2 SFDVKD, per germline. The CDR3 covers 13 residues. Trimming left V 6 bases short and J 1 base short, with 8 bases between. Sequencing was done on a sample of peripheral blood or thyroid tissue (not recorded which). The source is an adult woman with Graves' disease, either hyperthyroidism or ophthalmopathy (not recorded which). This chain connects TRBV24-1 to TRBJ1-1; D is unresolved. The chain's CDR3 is CATSLPGNTEAFF. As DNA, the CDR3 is TGTGCCACCAGTCTCCCGGGGAACACTGAAGCTTTCTTT.